This is a list of T cell receptor beta chains from one sample in a study of CD8+CD57+ T cells in acquired aplastic anemia. From the reads, TCRdb called clonotypes with MiXCR, one entry per CDR3 protein. The profile shows about 40,000 distinct CDR3 sequences, approximately 63% of them singletons. Source material: sorted CD4+, CD8+, or CD8+CD57+ T cells (not recorded which) from PBMCs. These receptors all stem from a human donor with aplastic anemia. Each CDR3 is given with its conserved first and last residue. The D gene is left open where the match is weak. Size tells how often a clone was seen (once, few, many) or the class of an expanded clone, and some rows leave it out.

size	V	D	J	CDR3	DNA
.	TRBV11-2	TRBD1	TRBJ1-6	CASSLYSGQDNSPLHF	TGTGCCAGCAGCTTATATTCGGGACAGGATAATTCACCCCTCCACTTT
once	TRBV24-1	TRBD2	TRBJ2-7	CATSDSVSGSTYEQYF	TGTGCCACCAGTGATTCCGTTAGCGGGAGTACCTACGAGCAGTACTTC
.	TRBV2	TRBD2	TRBJ2-5	CASSESQREREETQYF	TGTGCCAGCAGTGAGTCCCAGCGGGAGAGGGAAGAGACCCAGTACTTC
.	TRBV20-1	.	TRBJ2-7	CSARKGGDSYEQYF	TGCAGTGCTAGGAAAGGGGGGGACTCCTACGAGCAGTACTTC
.	TRBV4-1	.	TRBJ1-5	CASSQGLAGNQPQHF	TGCGCCAGCAGCCAAGGGTTGGCGGGGAATCAGCCCCAGCATTTT
.	TRBV12-3/TRBV12-4	TRBD1	TRBJ2-7	CASSFLGQGPYEQYF	TGTGCCAGCAGTTTTTTGGGACAGGGTCCCTACGAGCAGTACTTC
.	TRBV10-3	.	TRBJ2-7	CAISESMGEQYF	TGTGCCATCAGTGAGTCGATGGGAGAGCAGTACTTC
few	TRBV29-1	.	TRBJ2-1	CSVDGARAYNEQFF	TGCAGCGTTGACGGGGCCAGGGCCTACAATGAGCAGTTCTTC
.	TRBV10-3	TRBD2	TRBJ2-7	CAISVTSGRNEQYF	TGTGCCATCAGTGTGACTAGCGGGAGGAACGAGCAGTACTTC
.	TRBV24-1	.	TRBJ2-1	CATSSQRGSYNEQFF	TGTGCCACCAGTTCGCAAAGGGGTTCGTACAATGAGCAGTTCTTC
many	TRBV12-3/TRBV12-4	.	TRBJ1-2	CASRSGDGYTF	TGTGCCAGCAGGAGCGGGGATGGCTACACCTTC
.	TRBV12-3/TRBV12-4	.	TRBJ1-1	CASSYSRNTEAFF	TGTGCCAGCAGTTACTCTAGGAACACTGAAGCTTTCTTT
many	TRBV12-3/TRBV12-4	.	TRBJ2-7	CASSFLLNGQYF	TGTGCCAGCAGTTTCCTTCTGAATGGGCAGTACTTC
.	TRBV10-2	.	TRBJ2-5	CASSELGRVETQYF	TGCGCCAGCAGTGAGTTGGGAAGGGTGGAGACCCAGTACTTC
.	TRBV7-9	.	TRBJ1-5	CASSPPTGQPQHF	TGTGCCAGCAGCCCCCCCACGGGGCAGCCCCAGCATTTT
.	TRBV11-2	TRBD2	TRBJ2-3	CASSLGAGEGDTQYF	TGTGCCAGCAGCTTAGGCGCGGGAGAAGGAGATACGCAGTATTTT
.	TRBV25-1	TRBD2	TRBJ2-7	CASKTSGGSYEQYF	TGTGCCAGCAAGACTAGCGGGGGCTCCTACGAGCAGTACTTC
.	TRBV29-1	.	TRBJ1-2	CSVEDKFQGYTF	TGCAGCGTTGAAGATAAGTTCCAGGGCTACACCTTC
few	TRBV12-3/TRBV12-4	TRBD2	TRBJ2-1	CASLAGESDTQFF	TGTGCCAGCTTAGCGGGGGAGTCAGATACGCAGTTCTTC